Sequencing of this TCR beta chain was carried out in a study of OX40 agonist ivuxolimab in advanced cancers. Looking at the study overall: The study enrolled dose-escalation patients with hepatocellular carcinoma, melanoma, renal cell or head and neck cancer. Findings of the study overall: Expanded peripheral T cell antigen specificity was not determined.

Profiled with immunoSEQ multiplex PCR; TCRdb holds only in-frame clones, not every one. The sample has about 43,000 clones, 85% to 90% seen once. In this sample, this clone turned up once. Its antigen is still unknown. The length of the CDR3 is 12 residues. V was pared by 3 bases and J by 10 bases, with 7 bases between. In germline, CDR1 is LGHNT, CDR2 FRNRAP. Patients with a history of autoimmune disease or on systemic immunosuppression were excluded. The V gene is TRBV12-5, the J gene TRBJ1-6, with D uncertain. The sequence came from an adult with an advanced solid tumor such as melanoma, head and neck, liver or kidney cancer. The sample was CD4+ or CD8+ T cells sorted from blood, taken in a trial of the OX40 agonist ivuxolimab. The CDR3 bases are TGTGCTAGTGGTTTTAGTCACTCACCCCTCCACTTT. Protein product: CASGFSHSPLHF. The full variable domain, in which reference TRBV12-5 and TRBJ1-6 provide the parts outside the CDR3, is DARVTQTPRHKVTEMGQEVTMRCQPILGHNTVFWYRQTMMQGLELLAYFRNRAPLDDSGMPKDRFSAEMPDATLATLKIQPSEPRDSAVYFCASGFSHSPLHFGNGTRLTVT.